The entry that follows covers one T cell receptor beta chain sequence. Its cognate antigen is unknown. The data were produced by immunoSEQ multiplex PCR, yet TCRdb's version contains in-frame clones alone and is incomplete. Counted here are about 2.4 million clones, roughly nine tenths occurring once; the ten biggest clones make up more than 0.12%. This specimen belongs to a study of shared clonotypes between healthy human individuals. Study results and caveats: Clonotype sharing among donors was thought likely to change with sequencing depth.

There are 15 residues in the CDR3. The V gene end was trimmed by 5 bases and the J gene end by 6 bases; junction bases not matched to a gene: 13. Germline V CDR1 and CDR2: SGHTA, FQGNSA. The clonotype was recovered from a man between 18 and 35 years old in good health. V usage is TRBV7-2 and J usage is TRBJ2-7, with TRBD1 identical over 7 bases. The sequenced sample was naive CD4+ T cells sorted from blood. Regarding subset: CD45RA+ positively selected. CDR3 in amino acids: CASSLNPLAGGEQYF. The CDR3 DNA sequence: TGTGCCAGCAGCCTCAACCCTCTGGCAGGGGGCGAGCAGTACTTC.